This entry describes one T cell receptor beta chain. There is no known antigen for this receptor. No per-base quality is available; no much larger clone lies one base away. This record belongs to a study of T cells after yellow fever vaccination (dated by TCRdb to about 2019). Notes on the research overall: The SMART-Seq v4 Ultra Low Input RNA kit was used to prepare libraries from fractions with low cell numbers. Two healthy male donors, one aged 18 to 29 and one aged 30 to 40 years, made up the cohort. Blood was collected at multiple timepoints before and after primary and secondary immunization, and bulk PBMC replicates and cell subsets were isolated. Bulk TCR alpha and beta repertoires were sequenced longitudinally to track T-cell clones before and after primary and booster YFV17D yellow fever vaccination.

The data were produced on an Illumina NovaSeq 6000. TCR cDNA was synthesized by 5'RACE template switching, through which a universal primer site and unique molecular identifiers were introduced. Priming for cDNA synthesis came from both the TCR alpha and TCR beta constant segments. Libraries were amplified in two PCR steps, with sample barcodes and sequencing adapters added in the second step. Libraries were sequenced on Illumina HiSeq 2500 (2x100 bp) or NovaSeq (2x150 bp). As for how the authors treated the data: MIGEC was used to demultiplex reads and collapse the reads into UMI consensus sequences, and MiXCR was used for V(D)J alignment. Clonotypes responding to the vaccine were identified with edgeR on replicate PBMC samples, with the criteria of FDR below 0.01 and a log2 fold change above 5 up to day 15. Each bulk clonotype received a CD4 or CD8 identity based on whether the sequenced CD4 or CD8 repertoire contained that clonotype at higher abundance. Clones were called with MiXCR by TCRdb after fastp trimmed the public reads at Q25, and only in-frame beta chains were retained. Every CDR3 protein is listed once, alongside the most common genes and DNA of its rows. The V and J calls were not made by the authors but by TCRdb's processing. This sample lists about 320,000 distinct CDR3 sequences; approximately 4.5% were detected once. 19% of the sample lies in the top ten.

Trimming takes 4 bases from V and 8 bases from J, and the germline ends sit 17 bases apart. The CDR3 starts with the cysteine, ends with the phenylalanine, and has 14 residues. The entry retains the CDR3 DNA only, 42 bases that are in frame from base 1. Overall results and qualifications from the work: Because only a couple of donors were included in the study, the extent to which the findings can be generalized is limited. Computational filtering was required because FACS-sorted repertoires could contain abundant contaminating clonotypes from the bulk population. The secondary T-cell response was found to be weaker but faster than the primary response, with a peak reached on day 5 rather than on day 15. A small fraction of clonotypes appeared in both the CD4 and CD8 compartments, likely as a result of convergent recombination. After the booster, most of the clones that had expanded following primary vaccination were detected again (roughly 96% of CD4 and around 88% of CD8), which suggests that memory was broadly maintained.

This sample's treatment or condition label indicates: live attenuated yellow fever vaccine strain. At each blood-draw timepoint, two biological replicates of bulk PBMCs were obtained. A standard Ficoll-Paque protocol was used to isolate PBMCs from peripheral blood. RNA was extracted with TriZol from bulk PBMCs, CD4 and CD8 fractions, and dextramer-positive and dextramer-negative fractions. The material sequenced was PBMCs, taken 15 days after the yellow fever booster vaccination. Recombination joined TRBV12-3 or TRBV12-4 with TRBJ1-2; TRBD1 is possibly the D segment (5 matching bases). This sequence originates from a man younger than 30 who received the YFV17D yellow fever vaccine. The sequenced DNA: TGTGCCAGCAGTTCTTGGGTGAGGGGTCACGGCTACACCTTC. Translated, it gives CASSSWVRGHGYTF.